This TCR beta chain stems from a study of response to subunit inactivated influenza vaccine. Study-wide results and caveats: Each seasonal influenza vaccination, the authors suggested, recruits few new T cells.

Points on this clonotype: The antigen is unknown.

The CDR3 extends over 13 amino acids. The trim removed 7 bases at V and 8 bases at J, leaving 3 bases unmatched. CDR1 is MDHEN and CDR2 is SYDVKM in the germline V gene. TCRdb re-called the RT-PCR reads through MiXCR, storing one row per CDR3 protein. Among about 700,000 distinct CDR3 sequences listed, 15% to 19% were seen once. The origin of this receptor is a man between 45 and 60 years old who received an inactivated influenza vaccine. The chain is built from TRBV28 and TRBJ1-6; TRBD1 matches 9 bases. Sequenced material: PBMCs from blood, taken 11 to 12 days after vaccination. CDR3 sequence reads: CASNRDRDSPLHF. CDR3 DNA: TGTGCCAGCAACCGGGACAGGGATTCACCCCTCCACTTT.